Listed below are T cell receptor beta chains from one sample, sequenced in a study of blood T cell repertoires in COVID-19. Assay used: immunoSEQ multiplex PCR; TCRdb lists only in-frame clones, some missing. The profile covers 250,000 to 350,000 clones, with 70% to 90% appearing a single time and 9% to 9.5% taken by the ten largest. Source material: peripheral blood. The origin of the receptors is a young man with active or convalescent COVID-19. Each CDR3 is given with its conserved first and last residue. Each record gives: CDR3 protein, CDR3 DNA, V gene, D gene, clone size, J gene. The D gene is left open where the match is weak. Expanded clones get a size class; other rows say once, few or many, or leave the size out.

CASSLAGVYGYTF,TGTGCCAGCAGCTTGGCGGGGGTTTATGGCTACACCTTC,TRBV5-4,.,.,TRBJ1-2
CASSEARSNYGYTF,TGTGCCAGCAGTGAAGCGCGTTCAAACTATGGCTACACCTTC,TRBV2,.,.,TRBJ1-2
CASRESGANVLTF,TGTGCCAGCAGAGAGTCTGGGGCCAACGTCCTGACTTTC,TRBV12-3/TRBV12-4,.,.,TRBJ2-6
CASSQDPMDRGYNQPQHF,TGCGCCAGCAGCCAAGATCCGATGGACAGGGGATACAATCAGCCCCAGCATTTT,TRBV4-3,TRBD1,.,TRBJ1-5
CASSPETQGRVEQFF,TGTGCCAGCAGCCCCGAGACGCAGGGGAGGGTTGAGCAGTTCTTC,TRBV9,.,.,TRBJ2-1
CAISESGWPGRNYGYTF,TGTGCCATCAGTGAGTCGGGCTGGCCAGGTCGTAACTATGGCTACACCTTC,TRBV10-3,.,.,TRBJ1-2
CASSLHSTGPNTEAFF,TGTGCCAGCAGCTTACATTCAACAGGCCCGAACACTGAAGCTTTCTTT,TRBV13,.,.,TRBJ1-1
CASSQAIRSYEQYF,TGCGCCAGCAGCCAAGCCATCCGGTCCTACGAGCAGTACTTC,TRBV4-3,.,.,TRBJ2-7
CAISESGQSYEQYF,TGTGCCATCAGTGAGTCAGGACAGTCCTACGAGCAGTACTTC,TRBV10-3,.,.,TRBJ2-7
CASSADRKPYEQYF,TGTGCCAGTAGTGCAGACAGGAAACCCTACGAGCAGTACTTC,TRBV19,.,.,TRBJ2-7
CASSRGTSGNNEQFF,TGTGCCAGCAGCCGCGGGACTAGCGGAAACAATGAGCAGTTCTTC,TRBV11-1,TRBD2,few,TRBJ2-1
CASSSLTGPISYTF,TGTGCCAGCAGCTCCCTGACAGGGCCGATAAGCTACACCTTC,TRBV14,TRBD1,.,TRBJ1-2
CSVGGTFGGYTF,TGCAGCGTGGGGGGGACCTTTGGTGGCTACACCTTC,TRBV29-1,.,.,TRBJ1-2
CASTPTDNYGYTF,TGTGCCAGCACCCCGACAGACAACTATGGCTACACCTTC,TRBV12-3/TRBV12-4,.,.,TRBJ1-2
CASTQAETQYF,TGTGCCAGCACCCAGGCCGAGACCCAGTACTTC,TRBV5-4,.,.,TRBJ2-5
CASSKARQGGGDQPQHF,TGTGCCAGCAGCAAAGCTCGACAGGGAGGCGGAGATCAGCCCCAGCATTTT,TRBV21-1,.,.,TRBJ1-5
CASSPRQGPTNEKLFF,TGTGCCAGCAGCCCTAGGCAGGGCCCAACTAATGAAAAACTGTTTTTT,TRBV7-6,.,.,TRBJ1-4
CASKTGHEAFF,TGCGCCAGCAAGACAGGACATGAAGCTTTCTTT,TRBV5-1,.,.,TRBJ1-1
CASSEDRGGGAFF,TGTGCCAGCAGTGAGGACAGGGGGGGAGGAGCTTTCTTT,TRBV12-3/TRBV12-4,TRBD1,.,TRBJ1-1
CASSERGAEEETQYF,TGTGCCAGCAGTGAACGCGGGGCCGAAGAAGAGACCCAGTACTTC,TRBV25-1,.,.,TRBJ2-5
CATAIEGRGNTIYF,TGTGCCACCGCCATTGAGGGAAGAGGAAACACCATATATTTT,TRBV19,.,.,TRBJ1-3
CAISTGQVAQPQHF,TGTGCCATCAGTACCGGACAGGTCGCTCAGCCCCAGCATTTT,TRBV10-3,TRBD1,.,TRBJ1-5
CASSNRGEWEQYF,TGTGCCAGCAGCAATCGCGGGGAATGGGAGCAGTACTTC,TRBV21-1,.,few,TRBJ2-7
CASSYPTSGGPNTQYF,TGTGCCAGCAGTTACCCCACTAGCGGGGGCCCCAATACGCAGTATTTT,TRBV6-2/TRBV6-3,TRBD2,.,TRBJ2-3
CASTQGARVYGYTF,TGCGCCAGCACGCAGGGGGCGCGTGTCTATGGCTACACCTTC,TRBV23-1,TRBD1,.,TRBJ1-2
CASSPGQGGQETQYF,TGTGCCAGCAGCCCGGGACAGGGAGGTCAAGAGACCCAGTACTTC,TRBV5-8,TRBD1,.,TRBJ2-5
CASSSPGSGGTDTQYF,TGTGCCAGCAGCTCGCCAGGGTCAGGGGGTACAGATACGCAGTATTTT,TRBV7-8,TRBD1,.,TRBJ2-3
CASSVAKGSGETQYF,TGTGCCAGCAGCGTAGCTAAGGGGAGCGGGGAGACCCAGTACTTC,TRBV9,.,.,TRBJ2-5
CASRGQGMNNEQFF,TGTGCCAGCAGAGGACAGGGTATGAACAATGAGCAGTTCTTC,TRBV4-2,TRBD1,.,TRBJ2-1
CASSADVQGTYGYTF,TGTGCCAGCAGCGCCGATGTACAGGGAACTTATGGCTACACCTTC,TRBV9,.,.,TRBJ1-2
CASSSGQVNTEAFF,TGTGCCAGCAGTTCGGGACAGGTGAACACTGAAGCTTTCTTT,TRBV6-5,TRBD1,many,TRBJ1-1
CASSEVRRYSNQPQHF,TGTGCCAGCAGTGAGGTCAGGAGGTATAGCAATCAGCCCCAGCATTTT,TRBV2,.,once,TRBJ1-5
CASSFLAGEDTQYF,TGTGCCAGCAGCTTCCTAGCGGGGGAGGATACGCAGTATTTT,TRBV5-4,TRBD2,.,TRBJ2-3
CASRGTGSETQYF,TGTGCCAGTAGGGGGACTGGCTCTGAGACCCAGTACTTC,TRBV19,.,.,TRBJ2-5
CASSYGLGAANTEAFF,TGTGCCAGCAGTTACGGTCTGGGGGCCGCGAACACTGAAGCTTTCTTT,TRBV6-5,.,.,TRBJ1-1
CASSLGQGSEQFF,TGTGCCAGCAGCTTGGGACAGGGGAGTGAGCAGTTCTTC,TRBV5-6,TRBD1,.,TRBJ2-1
CASSKAGTGRLEKLFF,TGTGCCAGCAGTAAAGCCGGGACAGGGAGACTGGAAAAACTGTTTTTT,TRBV5-8,TRBD1,.,TRBJ1-4
CASSLGGRVNTEAFF,TGTGCCAGCAGCTTAGGGGGCCGGGTGAACACTGAAGCTTTCTTT,TRBV7-8,.,.,TRBJ1-1
CASSLSGVEAFF,TGTGCCAGCAGTCTCTCCGGGGTTGAAGCTTTCTTT,TRBV7-9,.,.,TRBJ1-1
CASSHGQGNTEAFF,TGTGCCAGCAGCCACGGACAGGGGAACACTGAAGCTTTCTTT,TRBV11-2,TRBD1,.,TRBJ1-1
CASSSGGNQPQHF,TGTGCCAGCAGTTCTGGAGGCAATCAGCCCCAGCATTTT,TRBV6-6,.,.,TRBJ1-5